This TCR beta chain was sequenced during a study of regulatory T cells (dated by TCRdb to 2017 to 2018). Concerning the study at large: Between CD3G-deficient patients and healthy controls, the study compared T-cell receptor beta repertoires in sorted regulatory T cells, conventional CD4+ T cells and CD8+ T cells. The paper's findings and limits, for the study overall: Enrichment for hydrophobic residues at CDR3 positions 6 and 7 was found in conventional CD4+ T cells from CD3G-deficient patients, suggesting more self-reactive specificities. Restricted unique TRB V-J pairs and skewed V and J gene usage were observed in patient repertoires, most markedly in regulatory T cells.

The multiplex PCR used 52 forward TRBV primers and 13 reverse TRBJ primers, with assay-based and computational corrections for amplification bias. Rearranged TRB loci were amplified from genomic DNA by multiplex PCR within the immunoSEQ assay. TRB amplicons were sequenced on an Illumina HiSeq platform. The paper's processing steps were these. Custom algorithms error-filtered the raw sequences and aligned them to reference gene sequences, after which the immunoSEQ online tools were used for analysis. Productive and nonproductive TRB rearrangement frequencies were evaluated among both unique and total sequences. The likelihood of self-reactivity was estimated by examining two features, hydrophobicity and amino acid composition, of TRB CDR3 positions 6 and 7. Prism software was used to run t tests, Mann-Whitney tests or two-way ANOVA for comparisons between groups. TCRdb provides this immuneACCESS table in a form limited to in-frame rearrangements. Some clones are lacking; in checked studies, under half of them reflect an unresolved V gene, and why the rest are absent is not known. V and J calls and clone size are given by that table; D and trimming were obtained from the DNA. The table for this sample lists 20,000 to 25,000 clones; approximately 90% of them were counted only once. Together, the top ten hold approximately 1.3% of the sample.

Sequences MDHEN (CDR1) and SYDVKM (CDR2) are obtained from the germline V gene. The CDR3 holds 13 amino acids from the cysteine to the phenylalanine. Only the CDR3 portion is preserved as DNA: 39 bases, with reading frame beginning at the first base. The germline ends are 15 bases apart after V is trimmed by 5 bases and J by 8 bases. Every CD3G-deficient patient showed evidence of autoimmunity, and the autoimmunity was more severe in two of the patients. Patients were tested at ages ranging from 2 to 39 years, and reduced naive and increased memory CD4+ and CD8+ T-cell proportions were found in the patients. CD4+ cells were FACS-sorted into CD25-high CD127-low regulatory T cells and CD25-low CD127-high conventional CD4+ T cells. Several individuals with CD3G deficiency were included in the patient group. Patient samples and clinical data came from an international physician network spanning the United States, Europe and Asia. Peripheral blood mononuclear cells were isolated by Ficoll density separation.

With regard to this clone: Its antigen remains unidentified. The record has no base qualities; no much larger clone is one base away.

The chain was built from TRBV28 and TRBJ1-2, with the D segment identity uncertain. The material sequenced was conventional CD4+ T cells sorted from blood. The receptor was isolated from a child under 18 with CD3G deficiency. At the DNA level, the sequence is TGTGCCAGCAGTGGGCCAGTTCGAACGGGCTACACCTTC. This translates into CASSGPVRTGYTF.